This T cell receptor beta chain was retrieved from a study of blood T cell repertoires in COVID-19. Study-wide background: Samples of COVID-19 (acute and convalescent) were obtained from the United States, Italy and Spain. Nucleic acid was either cDNA or gDNA, and it came from T cells, B-cell-depleted T cells, or PBMCs.

Repertoires were generated with immunoSEQ multiplex PCR, while TCRdb's copy carries only in-frame clones and drops some. The sample shows around 280,000 clones, approximately 86% of them seen only once. Trimming pared 4 bases from V and 3 bases from J, leaving 9 bases between. Germline V gene data show CDR1 as SEHNR and CDR2 as FQNEAQ (reference sequence). This CDR3 spans 13 amino acids. The chain has TRBV7-9 and TRBJ2-5; D gene ambiguous. The clonotype was recovered from a woman aged 25 to 39 who had recovered from COVID-19. The material sequenced was peripheral blood. CDR3 bases: TGTGCCAGCAGCTCCAGACTGGAAGAGACCCAGTACTTC. Its translation is CASSSRLEETQYF.